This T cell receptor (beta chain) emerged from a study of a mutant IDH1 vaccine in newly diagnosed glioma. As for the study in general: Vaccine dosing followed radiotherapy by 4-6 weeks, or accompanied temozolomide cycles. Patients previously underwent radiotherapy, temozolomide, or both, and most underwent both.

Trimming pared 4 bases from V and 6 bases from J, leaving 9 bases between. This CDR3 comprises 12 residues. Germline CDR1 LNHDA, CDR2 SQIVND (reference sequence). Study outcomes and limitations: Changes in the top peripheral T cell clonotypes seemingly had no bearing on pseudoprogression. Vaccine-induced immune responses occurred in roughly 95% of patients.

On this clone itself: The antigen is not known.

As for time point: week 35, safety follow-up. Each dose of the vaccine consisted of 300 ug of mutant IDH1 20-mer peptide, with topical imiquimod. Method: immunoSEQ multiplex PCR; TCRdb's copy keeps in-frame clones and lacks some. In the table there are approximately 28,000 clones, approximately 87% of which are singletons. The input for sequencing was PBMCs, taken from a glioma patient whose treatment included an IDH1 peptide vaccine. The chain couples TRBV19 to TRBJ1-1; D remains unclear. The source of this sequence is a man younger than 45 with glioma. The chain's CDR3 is CASSRLTAEAFF. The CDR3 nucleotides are TGTGCCAGTAGTAGATTAACAGCTGAAGCTTTCTTT.